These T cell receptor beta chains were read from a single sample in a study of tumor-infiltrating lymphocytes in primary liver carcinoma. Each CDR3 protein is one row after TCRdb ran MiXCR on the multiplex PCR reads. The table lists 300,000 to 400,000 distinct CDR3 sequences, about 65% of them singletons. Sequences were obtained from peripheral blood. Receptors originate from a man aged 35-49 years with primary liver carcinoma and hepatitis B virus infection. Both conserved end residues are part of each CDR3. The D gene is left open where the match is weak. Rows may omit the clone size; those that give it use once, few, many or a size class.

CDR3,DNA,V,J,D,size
CASSLVGRGTGELLF,-,TRBV7-9,TRBJ2-2,-,-
CPSSPQGRRAKNIQYF,TGTCCCAGCAGCCCTCAGGGGCGGCGGGCCAAAAACATTCAGTACTTC,TRBV13,TRBJ2-4,-,-
CASSPRDSYTGELFF,TGTGCCAGCAGCCCACGGGACTCATACACCGGGGAGCTGTTTTTT,TRBV6-2/TRBV6-3,TRBJ2-2,-,few
CASSTPGTATFF,TGTGCCAGCAGTACCCCTGGCACTGCCACTTTCTTT,TRBV11-1,TRBJ1-1,-,-
CASSRGNDYEQLF,TGTGCCAGCAGCCGCGGGAACGACTATGAGCAGCTCTTC,TRBV11-3,TRBJ2-1,-,-
CASSLQERTYNEQFF,TGTGCCAGCAGTTTGCAAGAGCGGACCTACAATGAGCAGTTCTTC,TRBV12-3/TRBV12-4,TRBJ2-1,-,many
CASSLDEINTQYF,TGTGCCAGCAGCTTGGACGAGATTAATACGCAGTATTTT,TRBV5-4,TRBJ2-3,-,many
CASSHDRGDGYTF,TGTGCCAGCAGCCACGACAGGGGAGATGGCTACACCTTC,TRBV5-4,TRBJ1-2,TRBD1,-
CASSLFVLNTEAFF,TGTGCCAGCAGTTTGTTCGTGCTCAACACTGAAGCTTTCTTT,TRBV12-3/TRBV12-4,TRBJ1-1,-,many
CASRPRGGDQSYNEQFF,TGTGCCAGCAGACCAAGGGGTGGAGATCAGTCCTACAATGAGCAGTTCTTC,TRBV7-9,TRBJ2-1,-,-
CASSQTYNKQFF,TGTGCCAGCAGCCAAACGTACAATAAGCAGTTCTTC,TRBV11-3,TRBJ2-1,-,-
CACSLSDRTNTEAFF,TGTGCCTGCAGCTTATCGGACAGGACGAACACTGAAGCTTTCTTT,TRBV5-6,TRBJ1-1,TRBD1,-
CASSLDGLTGAQHF,TGTGCCAGCAGCCTGGACGGCCTTACAGGGGCCCAGCACTTC,TRBV7-9,TRBJ2-5,TRBD1,-
CAWGRPRTSSNTGELLF,TGTGCCTGGGGACGCCCGAGGACCTCTTCGAACACCGGGGAGCTGCTTTTT,TRBV30,TRBJ2-2,-,-
CASSLGGSDEDMQYF,TGCGCCAGCAGCTTAGGCGGGAGTGATGAAGATATGCAGTATTTT,TRBV5-1,TRBJ2-3,TRBD2,-
CASSSPRPSTDTRYF,TGTGCCAGCAGCTCACCCCGTCCCAGCACAGATACGCGGTATTTT,TRBV7-9,TRBJ2-3,-,-
CASSYRTGAETQYF,TGTGCCAGCAGCTATCGGACAGGGGCAGAGACCCAGTACTTC,TRBV21-1,TRBJ2-5,-,-
CASTVPSAYEQYF,TGTGCCAGCACCGTCCCGAGCGCCTACGAGCAGTACTTC,TRBV11-2,TRBJ2-7,-,-
CASSTLAEGPYEQYF,TGTGCCAGCAGTACCTTGGCCGAGGGCCCGTACGAGCAGTACTTC,TRBV6-1,TRBJ2-7,-,-
CASSIPDRDLYSYEQYF,TGTGCCAGCAGTATACCCGACAGGGACCTATACTCCTACGAGCAGTACTTC,TRBV6-1,TRBJ2-7,TRBD1,-
CASSLRSGQVPYTQYF,TGCGCCAGCAGCTTGCGGTCGGGACAAGTTCCATATACGCAGTATTTT,TRBV5-1,TRBJ2-3,-,-
CAGSLGRGGETQYF,TGTGCCGGCAGCTTGGGACGGGGTGGAGAGACCCAGTACTTC,TRBV11-1,TRBJ2-5,-,-
CASSSSTTDTQYF,TGCGCCAGCAGCTCATCCACCACAGATACGCAGTATTTT,TRBV5-1,TRBJ2-3,-,-
CASRKTSGRVYEQYF,TGTGCCAGCAGAAAGACTAGCGGGCGGGTCTACGAGCAGTACTTC,TRBV2,TRBJ2-7,TRBD2,-
CASSQVGTGIYEQYF,TGTGCCAGCAGCCAAGTGGGGACAGGAATCTACGAGCAGTACTTC,TRBV14,TRBJ2-7,TRBD1,-
CAIRGTAEYANYGYTF,TGTGCCATCAGGGGGACAGCAGAGTACGCTAACTATGGCTACACCTTC,TRBV10-3,TRBJ1-2,TRBD1,-
CASSTQGNQPQHF,TGTGCCAGCAGCACACAGGGGAATCAGCCCCAGCATTTT,TRBV11-2,TRBJ1-5,TRBD1,many
CASRRRWGPHEQYF,TGTGCCAGCAGAAGGAGATGGGGACCCCACGAGCAGTACTTC,TRBV6-1,TRBJ2-7,-,-
CTSSLNGGSNYEQFF,TGTACCAGCAGCTTAAATGGCGGGAGTAACTATGAGCAGTTCTTC,TRBV11-3,TRBJ2-1,TRBD2,-
CASSRRDRDNNEQFF,TGTGCCAGCAGCCGCCGGGACAGGGATAACAATGAGCAGTTCTTC,TRBV11-2,TRBJ2-1,TRBD1,many
CASSQTNVSYEQFF,TGTGCCAGCAGCCAGACTAACGTGAGCTATGAGCAGTTCTTC,TRBV11-3,TRBJ2-1,-,-
CAGTNPEAYNEEFF,TGTGCCGGCACCAACCCGGAGGCCTACAATGAGGAGTTCTTC,TRBV11-2,TRBJ2-1,-,-
CASSYSRRSSYEQYF,TGTGCCAGCAGTTACTCACGCAGGAGCTCCTACGAGCAGTACTTC,TRBV6-6,TRBJ2-7,-,many
CSVAPSGGSSYNEQFF,TGCAGCGTTGCGCCGAGTGGGGGGAGCTCCTACAATGAGCAGTTCTTC,TRBV29-1,TRBJ2-1,-,many
CAGSQGYGYTF,TGTGCCGGCAGTCAGGGCTATGGCTACACCTTC,TRBV5-6,TRBJ1-2,-,-
CASRMPLAGGRIQETQYF,TGTGCCAGCAGGATGCCACTAGCGGGAGGTAGAATCCAAGAGACCCAGTACTTC,TRBV6-2/TRBV6-3,TRBJ2-5,TRBD2,-
CTSNDSLSENNEQFF,TGTACCAGCAATGACAGTTTATCCGAAAACAATGAGCAGTTCTTC,TRBV7-9,TRBJ2-1,-,-
CASSRIRTASIYF,TGTGCCAGCAGTCGAATCCGGACAGCCTCAATATATTTT,TRBV28,TRBJ1-3,-,-
CASSYVTGGYREQYF,TGTGCCAGCAGCTACGTAACGGGAGGGTATCGCGAGCAGTACTTC,TRBV13,TRBJ2-7,TRBD2,-
CAISPTCGSNEQYF,TGTGCCATCAGCCCGACTTGCGGGAGCAACGAGCAGTACTTC,TRBV11-2,TRBJ2-7,TRBD2,-
CTTNERAWRTTGQLFF,TGTACCACTAACGAGAGGGCGTGGAGGACCACCGGGCAGCTGTTTTTT,TRBV28,TRBJ2-2,-,-
CVSSLAPEVRETQYF,TGTGTCAGCAGCTTAGCACCGGAAGTCCGAGAGACCCAGTACTTC,TRBV11-2,TRBJ2-5,-,-
CASSDPRVPGYTF,TGTGCCAGCAGTGATCCAAGGGTACCCGGCTACACCTTC,TRBV6-1,TRBJ1-2,-,-
CASSQESADTQYF,TGCGCCAGCAGCCAAGAGTCGGCAGATACGCAGTATTTT,TRBV4-1,TRBJ2-3,-,many
CSVGGTIVGEQYF,TGTAGCGTGGGGGGGACAATTGTTGGCGAGCAGTACTTC,TRBV29-1,TRBJ2-7,-,-
CASSLTTSGNTIYF,TGTGCCAGCAGCCTGACGACCTCTGGAAACACCATATATTTT,TRBV6-1,TRBJ1-3,-,many
CASSQDPAGGPGNEQSF,TGCGCCAGCAGCCAAGATCCGGCGGGAGGGCCGGGGAATGAGCAGTCCTTC,TRBV4-3,TRBJ2-1,TRBD2,few
CATKPGQGASEQYF,TGTGCCACCAAGCCGGGACAGGGGGCCTCCGAGCAGTACTTC,TRBV6-2/TRBV6-3,TRBJ2-7,TRBD1,once
CVSSPPRGNEQLF,TGTGTCAGCAGCCCTCCGCGGGGGAATGAGCAGCTCTTC,TRBV11-2,TRBJ2-1,TRBD2,-
CASSYVPTSASYEQYF,TGTGCCAGCAGTTACGTCCCCACTAGCGCTTCCTACGAGCAGTACTTC,TRBV6-6,TRBJ2-7,TRBD2,-